A selection of T cell receptor beta chains follows, all from one sample in a study of OX40 agonist ivuxolimab in advanced cancers. Some clones are missing from TCRdb's copy, which holds only in-frame ones; the method was immunoSEQ multiplex PCR. The table has approximately 86,000 clones, 85% to 90% seen once; the top ten hold 6% to 8%. The specimen was CD4+ or CD8+ T cells sorted from blood, collected in a trial of the OX40 agonist ivuxolimab. Receptors were obtained from an adult with an advanced solid tumor such as melanoma, head and neck, liver or kidney cancer. Both conserved end residues are part of each CDR3. Each record gives: V gene, J gene, D gene, clone size, CDR3 protein, CDR3 DNA. A D gene is named only where the DNA matches it firmly. Clone size is stated in some rows and not others, as once, few, many or a class when expanded.

v_call: TRBV6-1
j_call: TRBJ1-4
d_call: NA
clone_size: NA
cdr3_aa: CATEQDSAVEKLFF
cdr3_nt: TGTGCCACCGAACAAGACAGCGCGGTCGAAAAACTGTTTTTT

v_call: TRBV19
j_call: TRBJ2-3
d_call: NA
clone_size: NA
cdr3_aa: CASSRQPSTDTQYF
cdr3_nt: TGTGCCAGTAGTCGACAGCCCAGCACAGATACGCAGTATTTT

v_call: TRBV7-9
j_call: TRBJ2-1
d_call: TRBD2
clone_size: NA
cdr3_aa: CASSLLAGGSYNEQFF
cdr3_nt: TGTGCCAGCAGCTTGTTAGCGGGGGGTTCCTACAATGAGCAGTTCTTC

v_call: TRBV19
j_call: TRBJ2-3
d_call: NA
clone_size: NA
cdr3_aa: CASSSGAGADTQYF
cdr3_nt: TGTGCCAGTAGTTCCGGGGCAGGGGCAGATACGCAGTATTTT

v_call: TRBV6-1
j_call: TRBJ2-5
d_call: TRBD1
clone_size: NA
cdr3_aa: CASSSRDRGAETQYF
cdr3_nt: TGTGCCAGCAGCAGCCGGGACAGGGGCGCAGAGACCCAGTACTTC

v_call: TRBV7-6
j_call: TRBJ1-1
d_call: NA
clone_size: NA
cdr3_aa: CASSPPKTNTEAFF
cdr3_nt: TGTGCCAGCAGCCCCCCTAAAACGAACACTGAAGCTTTCTTT

v_call: TRBV2
j_call: TRBJ2-1
d_call: NA
clone_size: once
cdr3_aa: CASSEGPWGGAFYNEQFF
cdr3_nt: TGTGCCAGCAGTGAGGGTCCATGGGGGGGCGCTTTCTACAATGAGCAGTTCTTC

v_call: TRBV9
j_call: TRBJ2-1
d_call: NA
clone_size: NA
cdr3_aa: CASSVEAGSYNEQFF
cdr3_nt: TGTGCCAGCAGCGTAGAGGCGGGTTCCTACAATGAGCAGTTCTTC

v_call: TRBV19
j_call: TRBJ2-1
d_call: NA
clone_size: NA
cdr3_aa: CASSMSVGNEQFF
cdr3_nt: TGTGCCAGTAGTATGTCGGTGGGCAATGAGCAGTTCTTC

v_call: TRBV11-2
j_call: TRBJ2-2
d_call: TRBD1
clone_size: NA
cdr3_aa: CASSPGTGPWELFF
cdr3_nt: TGTGCCAGCAGCCCTGGGACAGGGCCGTGGGAGCTGTTTTTT

v_call: TRBV7-9
j_call: TRBJ2-1
d_call: NA
clone_size: NA
cdr3_aa: CASSLAELYNEQFF
cdr3_nt: TGTGCCAGCAGCTTAGCGGAACTCTACAATGAGCAGTTCTTC

v_call: TRBV7-9
j_call: TRBJ1-2
d_call: NA
clone_size: once
cdr3_aa: CASSPAYYGYTF
cdr3_nt: TGTGCCAGCAGTCCCGCTTACTATGGCTACACCTTC

v_call: TRBV6-6
j_call: TRBJ1-6
d_call: NA
clone_size: NA
cdr3_aa: CASSTPYSPLHF
cdr3_nt: TGTGCCAGCAGTACGCCCTATTCACCCCTCCACTTT

v_call: TRBV29-1
j_call: TRBJ2-1
d_call: TRBD2
clone_size: few
cdr3_aa: CSANLGLADNEQFF
cdr3_nt: TGCAGCGCCAACCTGGGACTAGCAGACAATGAGCAGTTCTTC

v_call: TRBV6-5
j_call: TRBJ1-6
d_call: NA
clone_size: NA
cdr3_aa: CASSSEGMGPLHF
cdr3_nt: TGTGCCAGCAGTAGCGAGGGGATGGGACCCCTCCACTTT

v_call: TRBV4-3
j_call: TRBJ2-7
d_call: TRBD2
clone_size: NA
cdr3_aa: CASSQGTSGFYEQYF
cdr3_nt: TGCGCCAGCAGCCAAGGGACTAGCGGGTTCTACGAGCAGTACTTC

v_call: TRBV4-2
j_call: TRBJ2-7
d_call: NA
clone_size: once
cdr3_aa: CASSQVYSGTSYEQYF
cdr3_nt: TGTGCCAGCAGCCAAGTATATAGCGGAACCTCCTACGAGCAGTACTTC

v_call: TRBV13
j_call: TRBJ2-4
d_call: NA
clone_size: NA
cdr3_aa: CASSFTRDTENIQYF
cdr3_nt: TGTGCCAGCAGCTTTACCAGGGACACAGAAAACATTCAGTACTTC

v_call: TRBV12-2
j_call: TRBJ1-5
d_call: NA
clone_size: NA
cdr3_aa: CASRSMRIGGQGAWGNQPQHF
cdr3_nt: TGTGCAAGTCGCTCCATGAGAATAGGGGGACAGGGGGCGTGGGGCAATCAGCCCCAGCATTTT

v_call: TRBV4-2
j_call: TRBJ2-7
d_call: TRBD1
clone_size: NA
cdr3_aa: CASSQLQGENEQYF
cdr3_nt: TGTGCCAGCAGCCAGTTACAGGGGGAGAACGAGCAGTACTTC

v_call: TRBV29-1
j_call: TRBJ2-6
d_call: NA
clone_size: NA
cdr3_aa: CSVRQYGANVLTF
cdr3_nt: TGCAGCGTTCGACAGTACGGGGCCAACGTCCTGACTTTC

v_call: TRBV4-1
j_call: TRBJ2-1
d_call: TRBD1
clone_size: NA
cdr3_aa: CASSQEGTGGYNEQFF
cdr3_nt: TGCGCCAGCAGCCAAGAAGGGACAGGGGGCTACAATGAGCAGTTCTTC

v_call: TRBV18
j_call: TRBJ2-7
d_call: NA
clone_size: few
cdr3_aa: CASSQTGGYEQYF
cdr3_nt: TGTGCCAGCTCTCAGACTGGGGGCTACGAGCAGTACTTC

v_call: TRBV5-6
j_call: TRBJ1-1
d_call: NA
clone_size: NA
cdr3_aa: CASSSPYGLEAFF
cdr3_nt: TGTGCCAGCAGCTCTCCCTATGGTCTTGAAGCTTTCTTT

v_call: TRBV19
j_call: TRBJ2-5
d_call: NA
clone_size: NA
cdr3_aa: CASSMRASETQYF
cdr3_nt: TGTGCCAGTAGTATGCGGGCATCCGAGACCCAGTACTTC

v_call: TRBV25-1
j_call: TRBJ1-1
d_call: NA
clone_size: NA
cdr3_aa: CASSPRGGTNTEAFF
cdr3_nt: TGTGCCAGCAGTCCCCGGGGGGGGACGAACACTGAAGCTTTCTTT

v_call: TRBV11-2
j_call: TRBJ2-1
d_call: NA
clone_size: NA
cdr3_aa: CASSLRGGGDNEQFF
cdr3_nt: TGTGCCAGCAGCTTAAGGGGGGGCGGTGACAATGAGCAGTTCTTC

v_call: TRBV7-3
j_call: TRBJ1-1
d_call: NA
clone_size: few
cdr3_aa: CASSSQGGGTEAFF
cdr3_nt: TGTGCCAGCAGCTCTCAGGGCGGGGGCACTGAAGCTTTCTTT

v_call: TRBV12-5
j_call: TRBJ2-2
d_call: TRBD2
clone_size: NA
cdr3_aa: CASGLMRGGRGELFF
cdr3_nt: TGTGCTAGTGGTTTGATGCGCGGGGGGCGGGGGGAGCTGTTTTTT

v_call: TRBV18
j_call: TRBJ1-5
d_call: NA
clone_size: NA
cdr3_aa: CASSPQVTNQPQHF
cdr3_nt: TGTGCCAGCTCACCACAGGTCACCAATCAGCCCCAGCATTTT

v_call: TRBV30
j_call: TRBJ2-1
d_call: NA
clone_size: NA
cdr3_aa: CAWSVQLWNEQFF
cdr3_nt: TGTGCCTGGAGTGTACAACTTTGGAATGAGCAGTTCTTC

v_call: TRBV11-3
j_call: TRBJ2-7
d_call: NA
clone_size: NA
cdr3_aa: CASSSRLGAEQYF
cdr3_nt: TGTGCCAGCAGCTCCCGACTCGGTGCGGAGCAGTACTTC